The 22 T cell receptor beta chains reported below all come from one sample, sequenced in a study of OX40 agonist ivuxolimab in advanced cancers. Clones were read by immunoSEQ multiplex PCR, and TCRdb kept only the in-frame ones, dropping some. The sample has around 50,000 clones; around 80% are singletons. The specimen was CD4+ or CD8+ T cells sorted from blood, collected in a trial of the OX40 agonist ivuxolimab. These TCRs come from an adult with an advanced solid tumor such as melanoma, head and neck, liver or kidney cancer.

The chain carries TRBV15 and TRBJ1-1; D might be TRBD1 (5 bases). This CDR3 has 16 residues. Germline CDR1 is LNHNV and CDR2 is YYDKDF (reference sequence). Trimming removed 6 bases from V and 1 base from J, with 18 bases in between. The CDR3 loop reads CATRAGRNLGNTEAFF. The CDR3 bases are TGTGCCACCAGGGCAGGGCGAAACCTAGGGAACACTGAAGCTTTCTTT.

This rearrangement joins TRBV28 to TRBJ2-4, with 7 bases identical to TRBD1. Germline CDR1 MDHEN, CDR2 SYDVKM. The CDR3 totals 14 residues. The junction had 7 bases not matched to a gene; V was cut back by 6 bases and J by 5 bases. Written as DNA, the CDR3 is TGTGCCAGCAGCCTATTAGGGGGCCAAAACATTCAGTACTTC. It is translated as CASSLLGGQNIQYF.

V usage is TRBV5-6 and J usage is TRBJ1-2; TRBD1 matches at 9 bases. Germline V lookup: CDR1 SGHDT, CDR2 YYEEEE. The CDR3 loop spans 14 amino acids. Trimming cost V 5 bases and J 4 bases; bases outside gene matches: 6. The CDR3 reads CASRGQGLSYGYTF. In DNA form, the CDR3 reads TGTGCCAGCAGGGGACAGGGACTTTCCTATGGCTACACCTTC.

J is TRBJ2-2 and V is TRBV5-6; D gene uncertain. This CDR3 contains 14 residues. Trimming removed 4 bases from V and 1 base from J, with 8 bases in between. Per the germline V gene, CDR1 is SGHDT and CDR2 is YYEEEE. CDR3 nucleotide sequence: TGTGCCAGCAGCCTGGCGGTGAACACCGGGGAGCTGTTTTTT. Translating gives CASSLAVNTGELFF.

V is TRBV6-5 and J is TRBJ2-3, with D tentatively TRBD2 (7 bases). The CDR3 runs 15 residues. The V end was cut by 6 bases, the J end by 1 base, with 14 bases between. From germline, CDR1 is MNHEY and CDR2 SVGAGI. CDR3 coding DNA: TGTGCCAGCAGCCGGGGGGCTTGGGGCACAGATACGCAGTATTTT. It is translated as CASSRGAWGTDTQYF.

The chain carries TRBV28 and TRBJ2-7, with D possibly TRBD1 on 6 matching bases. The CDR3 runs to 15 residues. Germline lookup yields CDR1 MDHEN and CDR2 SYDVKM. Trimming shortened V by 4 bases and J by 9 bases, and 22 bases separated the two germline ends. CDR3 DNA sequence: TGTGCCAGCAGTTCCCCAGGGGTAGCGACACGATGGCAGTACTTC. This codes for CASSSPGVATRWQYF.

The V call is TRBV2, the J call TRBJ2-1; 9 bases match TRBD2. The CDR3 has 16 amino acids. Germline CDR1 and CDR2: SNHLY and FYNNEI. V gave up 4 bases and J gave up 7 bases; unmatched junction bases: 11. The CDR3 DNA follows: TGTGCCAGCAGTGGTGTAGCGGGAGTCCGACCGAATGAGCAGTTCTTC. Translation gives CASSGVAGVRPNEQFF.

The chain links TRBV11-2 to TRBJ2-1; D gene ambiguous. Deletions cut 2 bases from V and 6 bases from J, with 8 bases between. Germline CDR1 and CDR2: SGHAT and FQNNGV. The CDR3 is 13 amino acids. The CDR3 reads CASSLSISNEQFF. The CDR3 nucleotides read TGTGCCAGCAGCTTATCAATAAGCAATGAGCAGTTCTTC.

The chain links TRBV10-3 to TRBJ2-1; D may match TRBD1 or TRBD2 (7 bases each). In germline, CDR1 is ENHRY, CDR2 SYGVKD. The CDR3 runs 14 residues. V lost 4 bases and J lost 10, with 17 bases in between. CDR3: CAISGEGALSEQFF. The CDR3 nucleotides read TGTGCCATCAGTGGGGAGGGGGCCTTAAGCGAGCAGTTCTTC.

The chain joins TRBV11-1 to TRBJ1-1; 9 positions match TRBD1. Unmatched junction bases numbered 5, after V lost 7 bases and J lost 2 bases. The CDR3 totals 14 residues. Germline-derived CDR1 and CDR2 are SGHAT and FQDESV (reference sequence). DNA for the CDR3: TGTGCCAGCAAGAGGGGACAGGGAAACACTGAAGCTTTCTTT. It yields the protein CASKRGQGNTEAFF.

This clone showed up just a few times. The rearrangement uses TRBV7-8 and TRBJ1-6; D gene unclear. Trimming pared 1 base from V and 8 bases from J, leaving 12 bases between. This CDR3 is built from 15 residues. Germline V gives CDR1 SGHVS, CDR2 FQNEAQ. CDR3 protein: CASSLVWGTDSPLHF. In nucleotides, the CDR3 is TGTGCCAGCAGCTTAGTTTGGGGAACGGATTCACCCCTCCACTTT.

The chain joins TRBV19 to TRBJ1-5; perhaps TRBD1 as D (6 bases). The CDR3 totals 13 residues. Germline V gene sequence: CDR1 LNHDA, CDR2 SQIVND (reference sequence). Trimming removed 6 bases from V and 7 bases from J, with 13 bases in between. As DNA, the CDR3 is TGTGCCAGTAGGGGCAGGGGTGTGCAGCCCCAGCATTTT. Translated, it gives CASRGRGVQPQHF.

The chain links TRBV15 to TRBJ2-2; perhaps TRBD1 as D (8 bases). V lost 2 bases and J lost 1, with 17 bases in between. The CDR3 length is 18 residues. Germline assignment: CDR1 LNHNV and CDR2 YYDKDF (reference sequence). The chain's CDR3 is CATSRNLGGTGNTGELFF. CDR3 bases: TGTGCCACCAGCAGAAATTTGGGAGGGACAGGGAACACCGGGGAGCTGTTTTTT.

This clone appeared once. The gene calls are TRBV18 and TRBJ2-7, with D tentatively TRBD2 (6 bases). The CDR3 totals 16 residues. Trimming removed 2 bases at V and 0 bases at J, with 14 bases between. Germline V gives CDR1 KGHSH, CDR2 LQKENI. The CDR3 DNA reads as TGTGCCAGCTCACCATCTCTAGCGTCTAGCTCCTACGAGCAGTACTTC. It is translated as CASSPSLASSSYEQYF.

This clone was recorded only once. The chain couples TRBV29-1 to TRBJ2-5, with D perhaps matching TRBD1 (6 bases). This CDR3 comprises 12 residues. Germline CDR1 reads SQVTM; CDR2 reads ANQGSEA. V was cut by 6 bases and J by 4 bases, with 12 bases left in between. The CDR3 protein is CSVQGRRETQYF. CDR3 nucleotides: TGCAGCGTGCAGGGGCGGCGAGAGACCCAGTACTTC.

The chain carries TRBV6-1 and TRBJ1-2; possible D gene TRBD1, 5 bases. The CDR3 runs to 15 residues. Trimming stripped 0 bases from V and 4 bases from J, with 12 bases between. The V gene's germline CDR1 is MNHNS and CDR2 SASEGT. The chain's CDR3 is CASSEAIGEGYGYTF. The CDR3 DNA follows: TGTGCCAGCAGTGAAGCGATAGGGGAGGGCTATGGCTACACCTTC.

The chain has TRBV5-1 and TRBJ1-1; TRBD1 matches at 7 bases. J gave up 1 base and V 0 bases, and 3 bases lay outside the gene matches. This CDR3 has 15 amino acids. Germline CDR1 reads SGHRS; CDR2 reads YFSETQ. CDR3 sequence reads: CASSLDGTANTEAFF. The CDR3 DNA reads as TGCGCCAGCAGCTTGGACGGGACAGCGAACACTGAAGCTTTCTTT.

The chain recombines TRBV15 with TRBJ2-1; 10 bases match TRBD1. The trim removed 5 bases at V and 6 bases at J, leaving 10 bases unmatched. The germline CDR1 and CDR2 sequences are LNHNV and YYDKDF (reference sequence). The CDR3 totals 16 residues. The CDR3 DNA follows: TGTGCCACCAGCCCAGAGATGGGGGACAGGGGCAATGAGCAGTTCTTC. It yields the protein CATSPEMGDRGNEQFF.

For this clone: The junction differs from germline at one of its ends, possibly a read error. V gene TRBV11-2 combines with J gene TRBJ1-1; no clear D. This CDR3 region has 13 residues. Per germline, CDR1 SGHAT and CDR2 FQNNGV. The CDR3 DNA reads TGTGCCAGCAGCGTAGAAAAGAGCACTGAAGCTTTCTTT. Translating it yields CASSVEKSTEAFF.

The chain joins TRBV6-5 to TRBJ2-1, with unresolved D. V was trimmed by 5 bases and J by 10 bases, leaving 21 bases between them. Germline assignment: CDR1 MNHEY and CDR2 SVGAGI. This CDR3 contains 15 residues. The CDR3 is CASSVFAVEQGEQFF. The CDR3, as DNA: TGTGCCAGCAGTGTCTTTGCCGTAGAGCAAGGAGAGCAGTTCTTC.

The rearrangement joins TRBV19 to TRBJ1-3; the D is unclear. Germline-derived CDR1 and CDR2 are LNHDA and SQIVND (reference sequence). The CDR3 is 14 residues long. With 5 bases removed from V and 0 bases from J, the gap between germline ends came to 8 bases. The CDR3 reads CASSHAGSGNTIYF. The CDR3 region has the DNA TGTGCCAGTAGTCACGCTGGCTCTGGAAACACCATATATTTT.

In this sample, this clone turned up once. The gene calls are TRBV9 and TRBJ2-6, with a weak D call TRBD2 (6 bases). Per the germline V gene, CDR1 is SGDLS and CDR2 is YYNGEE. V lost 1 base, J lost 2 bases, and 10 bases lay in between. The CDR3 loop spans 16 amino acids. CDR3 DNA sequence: TGTGCCAGCAGCGTACTTAGCGGAGCTGGGGCCAACGTCCTGACTTTC. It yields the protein CASSVLSGAGANVLTF.